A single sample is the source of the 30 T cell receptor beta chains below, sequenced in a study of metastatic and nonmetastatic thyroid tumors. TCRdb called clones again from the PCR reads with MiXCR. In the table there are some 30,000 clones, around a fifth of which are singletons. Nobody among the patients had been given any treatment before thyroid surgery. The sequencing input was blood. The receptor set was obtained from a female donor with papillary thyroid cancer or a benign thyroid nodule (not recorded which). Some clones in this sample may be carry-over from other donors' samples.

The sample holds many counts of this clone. The CDR3 DNA reads as TGCGCCAGCAGCTTGTATGGTGAGGGAGATACGCAGTATTTT. Translated, it gives CASSLYGEGDTQYF. The rearrangement links TRBV5-1 to TRBJ2-3; the D gene is possibly TRBD2 (5 bases). CDR1 SGHRS and CDR2 YFSETQ come from the germline V gene. The V gene lost 1 base and the J gene lost 5 bases, with 11 bases spanning the gap. The CDR3 length is 14 residues.

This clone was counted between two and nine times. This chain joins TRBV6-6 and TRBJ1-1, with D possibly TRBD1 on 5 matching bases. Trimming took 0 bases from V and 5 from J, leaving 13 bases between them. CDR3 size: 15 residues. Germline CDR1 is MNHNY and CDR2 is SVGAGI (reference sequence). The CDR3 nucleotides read TGTGCCAGCAGTTACTCGATGTCCGAGGGGACTGAAGCTTTCTTT. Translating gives CASSYSMSEGTEAFF.

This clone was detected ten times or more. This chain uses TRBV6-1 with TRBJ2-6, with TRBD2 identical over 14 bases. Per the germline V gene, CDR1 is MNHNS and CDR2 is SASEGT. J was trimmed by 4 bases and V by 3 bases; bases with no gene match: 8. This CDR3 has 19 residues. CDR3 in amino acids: CASSEKGLAGAGGANVLTF. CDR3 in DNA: TGTGCCAGCAGTGAGAAGGGACTAGCGGGAGCGGGAGGGGCCAACGTCCTGACTTTC.

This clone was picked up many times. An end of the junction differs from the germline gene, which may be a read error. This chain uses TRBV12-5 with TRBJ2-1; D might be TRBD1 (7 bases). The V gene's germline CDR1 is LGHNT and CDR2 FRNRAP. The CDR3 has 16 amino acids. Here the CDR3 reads CVSGLPTGTGYNEQFF. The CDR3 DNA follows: TGTGTTAGTGGTTTACCGACAGGGACTGGGTACAATGAGCAGTTCTTC.

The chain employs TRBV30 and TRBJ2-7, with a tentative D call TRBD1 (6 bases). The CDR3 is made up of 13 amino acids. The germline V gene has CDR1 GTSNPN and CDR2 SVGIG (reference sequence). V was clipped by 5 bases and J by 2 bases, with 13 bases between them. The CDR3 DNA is TGTGCCTGGGCGTCAGGGGCCACCTACGAGCAGTACTTC. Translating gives CAWASGATYEQYF. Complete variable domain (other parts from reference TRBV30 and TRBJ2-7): SQTIHQWPATLVQPVGSPLSLECTVEGTSNPNLYWYRQAAGRGLQLLFYSVGIGQISSEVPQNLSASRPQDRQFILSSKKLLLSDSGFYLCAWASGATYEQYFGPGTRLTVT.

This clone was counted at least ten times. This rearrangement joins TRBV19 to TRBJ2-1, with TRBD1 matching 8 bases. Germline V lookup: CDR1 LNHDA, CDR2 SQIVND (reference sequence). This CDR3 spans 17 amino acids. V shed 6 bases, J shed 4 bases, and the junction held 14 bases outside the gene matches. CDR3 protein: CASSHKGPGQAYNEQFF. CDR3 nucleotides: TGTGCCAGTAGCCATAAGGGACCGGGACAGGCATACAATGAGCAGTTCTTC. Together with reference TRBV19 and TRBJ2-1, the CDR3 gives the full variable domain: DGGITQSPKYLFRKEGQNVTLSCEQNLNHDAMYWYRQDPGQGLRLIYYSQIVNDFQKGDIAEGYSVSREKKESFPLTVTSAQKNPTAFYLCASSHKGPGQAYNEQFFGPGTRLTVL.

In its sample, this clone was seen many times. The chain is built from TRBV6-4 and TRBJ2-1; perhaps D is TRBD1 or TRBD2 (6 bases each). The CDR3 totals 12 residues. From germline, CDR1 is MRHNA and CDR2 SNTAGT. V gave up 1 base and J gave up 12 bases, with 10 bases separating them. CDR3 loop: CASSDYTGAQFF. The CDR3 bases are TGTGCCAGCAGTGACTATACGGGGGCGCAGTTCTTC.

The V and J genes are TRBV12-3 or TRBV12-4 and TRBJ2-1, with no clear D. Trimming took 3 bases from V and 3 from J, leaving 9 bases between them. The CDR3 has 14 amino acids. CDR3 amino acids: CASSFWADYNEQFF. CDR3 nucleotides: TGTGCCAGCAGTTTCTGGGCGGACTACAATGAGCAGTTCTTC.

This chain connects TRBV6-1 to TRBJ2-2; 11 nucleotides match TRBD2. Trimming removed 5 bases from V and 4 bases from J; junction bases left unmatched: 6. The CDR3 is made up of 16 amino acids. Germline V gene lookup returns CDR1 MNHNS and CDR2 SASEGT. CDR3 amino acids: CASSTSSGRSTGELFF. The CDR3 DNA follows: TGTGCCAGCAGTACTTCTAGCGGGAGGAGCACCGGGGAGCTGTTTTTT.

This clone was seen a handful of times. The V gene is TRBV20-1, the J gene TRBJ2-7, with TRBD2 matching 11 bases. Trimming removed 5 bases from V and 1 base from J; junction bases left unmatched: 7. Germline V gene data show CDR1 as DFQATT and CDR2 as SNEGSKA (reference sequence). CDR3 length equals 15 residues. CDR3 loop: CSAGSGRVVSYEQYF. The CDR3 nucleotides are TGCAGTGCTGGTAGCGGGAGGGTTGTGTCCTACGAGCAGTACTTC.

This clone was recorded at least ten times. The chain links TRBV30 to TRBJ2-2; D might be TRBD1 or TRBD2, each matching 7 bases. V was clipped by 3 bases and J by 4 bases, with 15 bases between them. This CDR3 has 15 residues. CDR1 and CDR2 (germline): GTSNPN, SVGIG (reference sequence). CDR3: CAWRDRTRGTGELFF. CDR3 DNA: TGTGCCTGGAGGGACAGGACTAGGGGCACCGGGGAGCTGTTTTTT. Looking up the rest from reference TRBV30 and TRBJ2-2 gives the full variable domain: SQTIHQWPATLVQPVGSPLSLECTVEGTSNPNLYWYRQAAGRGLQLLFYSVGIGQISSEVPQNLSASRPQDRQFILSSKKLLLSDSGFYLCAWRDRTRGTGELFFGEGSRLTVL.

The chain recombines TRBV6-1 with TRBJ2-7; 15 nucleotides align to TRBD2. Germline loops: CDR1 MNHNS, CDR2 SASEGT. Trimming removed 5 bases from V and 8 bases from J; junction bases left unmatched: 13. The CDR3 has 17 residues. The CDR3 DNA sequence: TGTGCCAGCAGTCCGGCCGGGACTAGCGGGGGGCCAAACAAGCAGTACTTC. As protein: CASSPAGTSGGPNKQYF.

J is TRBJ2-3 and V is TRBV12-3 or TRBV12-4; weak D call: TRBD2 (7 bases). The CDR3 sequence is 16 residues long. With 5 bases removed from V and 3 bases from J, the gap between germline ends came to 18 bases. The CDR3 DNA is TGTGCCAGCAGTACCACCAGTGGGGGGGCAACAGATACGCAGTATTTT. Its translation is CASSTTSGGATDTQYF.

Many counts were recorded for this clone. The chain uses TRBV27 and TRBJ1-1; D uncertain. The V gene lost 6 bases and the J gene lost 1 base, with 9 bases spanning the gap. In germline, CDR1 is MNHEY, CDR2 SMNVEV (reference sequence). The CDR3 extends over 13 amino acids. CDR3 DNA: TGTGCCAGCAGAGGAGCTCCGAACACTGAAGCTTTCTTT. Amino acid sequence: CASRGAPNTEAFF.

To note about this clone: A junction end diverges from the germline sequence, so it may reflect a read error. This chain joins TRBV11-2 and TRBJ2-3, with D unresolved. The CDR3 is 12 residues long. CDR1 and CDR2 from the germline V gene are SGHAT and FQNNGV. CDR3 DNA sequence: TGTGTCAGCAGCGCCGACTCTTATGCGCAGTATTTT. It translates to CVSSADSYAQYF.

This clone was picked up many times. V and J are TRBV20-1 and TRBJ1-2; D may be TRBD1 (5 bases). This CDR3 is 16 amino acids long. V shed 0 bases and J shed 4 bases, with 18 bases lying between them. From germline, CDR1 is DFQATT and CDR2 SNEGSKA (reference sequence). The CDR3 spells CSARDPGQGGLYGYTF. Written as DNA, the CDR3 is TGCAGTGCTAGAGACCCTGGCCAGGGAGGGCTCTATGGCTACACCTTC.

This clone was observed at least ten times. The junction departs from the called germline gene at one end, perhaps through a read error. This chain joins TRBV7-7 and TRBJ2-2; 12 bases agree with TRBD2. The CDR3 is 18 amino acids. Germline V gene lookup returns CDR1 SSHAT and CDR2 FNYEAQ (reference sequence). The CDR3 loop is CASSYRLAGDSGTGELFF. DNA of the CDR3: TGTGCTAGCAGTTACAGACTAGCGGGAGATAGTGGCACCGGGGAGCTGTTTTTT. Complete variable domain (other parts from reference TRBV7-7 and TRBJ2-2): GAGVSQSPRYKVTKRGQDVTLRCDPISSHATLYWYQQALGQGPEFLTYFNYEAQPDKSGLPSDRFSAERPEGSISTLTIQRTEQRDSAMYRCASSYRLAGDSGTGELFFGEGSRLTVL.

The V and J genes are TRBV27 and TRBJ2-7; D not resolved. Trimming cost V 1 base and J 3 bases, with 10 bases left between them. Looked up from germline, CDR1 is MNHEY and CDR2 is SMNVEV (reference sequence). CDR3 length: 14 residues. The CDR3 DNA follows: TGTGCCAGCAGTTTATTTCGGTGGGGCTACGAGCAGTACTTC. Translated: CASSLFRWGYEQYF.

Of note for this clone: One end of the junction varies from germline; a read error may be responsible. The CDR3 DNA reads TGTGCCAGCGTGACCGTGCCCGGGGATGGCTACATCTTC. Protein: CASVTVPGDGYIF. The gene calls are TRBV6-1 and TRBJ1-2, with D uncertain. CDR1 MNHNS and CDR2 SASEGT come from the germline V gene. CDR3 length equals 13 residues.

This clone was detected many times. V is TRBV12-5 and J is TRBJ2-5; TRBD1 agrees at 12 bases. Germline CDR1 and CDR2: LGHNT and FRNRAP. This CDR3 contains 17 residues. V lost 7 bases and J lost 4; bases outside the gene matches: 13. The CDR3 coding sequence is TGTGCTAGTGCCATGGGACAGGGGGCGATGGGGGGAGAGACCCAGTACTTC. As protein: CASAMGQGAMGGETQYF.

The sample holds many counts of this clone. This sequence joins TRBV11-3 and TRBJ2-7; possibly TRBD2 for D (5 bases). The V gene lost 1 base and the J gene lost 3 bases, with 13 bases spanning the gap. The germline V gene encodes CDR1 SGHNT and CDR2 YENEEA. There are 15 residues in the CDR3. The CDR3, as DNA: TGTGCCAGCAGCTTAGTTTCCGGGGTGAACTACGAGCAGTACTTC. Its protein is CASSLVSGVNYEQYF. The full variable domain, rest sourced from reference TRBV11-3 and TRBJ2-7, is EAGVVQSPRYKIIEKKQPVAFWCNPISGHNTLYWYLQNLGQGPELLIRYENEEAVDDSQLPKDRFSAERLKGVDSTLKIQPAELGDSAVYLCASSLVSGVNYEQYFGPGTRLTVT.

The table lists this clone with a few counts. CDR3 nucleotide sequence: TGTGCCAGCACCCGAAGGACAGGGGGATACAATCAGCCCCAGCATTTT. Amino acid sequence: CASTRRTGGYNQPQHF. V usage is TRBV12-3 or TRBV12-4 and J usage is TRBJ1-5, with 10 bases matching TRBD1. The ends lost 7 bases at V and 3 bases at J; junction bases unmatched: 9. CDR3 length: 16 residues.

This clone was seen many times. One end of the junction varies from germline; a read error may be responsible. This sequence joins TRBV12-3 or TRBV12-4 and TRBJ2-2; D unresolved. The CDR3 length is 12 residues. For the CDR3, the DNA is TGTGCCAGCAGCTTAGTCACCGGGGAGCTGTTTTTT. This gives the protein CASSLVTGELFF.

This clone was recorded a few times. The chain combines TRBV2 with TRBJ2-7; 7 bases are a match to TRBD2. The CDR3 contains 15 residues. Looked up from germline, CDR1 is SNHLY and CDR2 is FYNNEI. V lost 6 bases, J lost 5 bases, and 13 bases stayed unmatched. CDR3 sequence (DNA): TGTGCCAGCAGCGAACCCAGCGGGATTTTAAACGAGCAGTACTTC. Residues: CASSEPSGILNEQYF. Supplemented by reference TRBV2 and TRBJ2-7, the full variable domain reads EPEVTQTPSHQVTQMGQEVILRCVPISNHLYFYWYRQILGQKVEFLVSFYNNEISEKSEIFDDQFSVERPDGSNFTLKIRSTKLEDSAMYFCASSEPSGILNEQYFGPGTRLTVT.

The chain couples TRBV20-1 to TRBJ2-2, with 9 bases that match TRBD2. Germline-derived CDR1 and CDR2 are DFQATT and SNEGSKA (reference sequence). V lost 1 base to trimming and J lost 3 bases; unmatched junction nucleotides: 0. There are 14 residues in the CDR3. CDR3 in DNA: TGCAGTGCTAGAGGGACTAGCGACACCGGGGAGCTGTTTTTT. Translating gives CSARGTSDTGELFF.

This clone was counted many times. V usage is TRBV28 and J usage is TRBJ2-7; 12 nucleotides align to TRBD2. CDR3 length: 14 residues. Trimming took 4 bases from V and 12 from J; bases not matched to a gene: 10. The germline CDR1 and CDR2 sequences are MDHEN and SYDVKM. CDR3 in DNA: TGTGCCAGCAGTTCCATGACTAGCGGGAGTAGGGTGTACTTC. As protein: CASSSMTSGSRVYF.

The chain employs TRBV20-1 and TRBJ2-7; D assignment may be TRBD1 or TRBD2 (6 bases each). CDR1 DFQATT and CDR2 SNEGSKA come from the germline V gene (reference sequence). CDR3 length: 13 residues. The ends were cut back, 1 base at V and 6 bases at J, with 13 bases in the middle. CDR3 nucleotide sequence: TGCAGTGCTAGAGTAGGGGGGAGTGGCGAGCAGTACTTC. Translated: CSARVGGSGEQYF.

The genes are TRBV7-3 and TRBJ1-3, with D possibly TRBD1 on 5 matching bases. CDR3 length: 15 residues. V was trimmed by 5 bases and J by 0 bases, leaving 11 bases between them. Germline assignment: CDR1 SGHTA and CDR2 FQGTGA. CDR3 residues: CASSPDGHSGNTIYF. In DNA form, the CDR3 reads TGTGCCAGCAGCCCCGACGGACACTCTGGAAACACCATATATTTT.

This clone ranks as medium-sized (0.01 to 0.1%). The CDR3 loop is CASSYNPGGAHTDTQYF. In nucleotides, the CDR3 is TGTGCCAGCAGTTACAACCCAGGCGGGGCCCACACAGATACGCAGTATTTT. The J gene is TRBJ2-3, the V gene TRBV6-2 or TRBV6-3; D is perhaps TRBD2 (6 bases). Germline CDR1 and CDR2: MNHEY and SVGEGT. The length of the CDR3 is 17 residues. V shed 2 bases and J shed 2 bases, with 17 bases lying between them.

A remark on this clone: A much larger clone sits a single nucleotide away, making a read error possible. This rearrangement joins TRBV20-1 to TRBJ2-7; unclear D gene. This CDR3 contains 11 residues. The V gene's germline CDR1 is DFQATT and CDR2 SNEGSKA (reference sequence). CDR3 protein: CSAGDVYEQYF. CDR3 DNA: TGCAGTGCTGGAGATGTATACGAGCAGTACTTC.